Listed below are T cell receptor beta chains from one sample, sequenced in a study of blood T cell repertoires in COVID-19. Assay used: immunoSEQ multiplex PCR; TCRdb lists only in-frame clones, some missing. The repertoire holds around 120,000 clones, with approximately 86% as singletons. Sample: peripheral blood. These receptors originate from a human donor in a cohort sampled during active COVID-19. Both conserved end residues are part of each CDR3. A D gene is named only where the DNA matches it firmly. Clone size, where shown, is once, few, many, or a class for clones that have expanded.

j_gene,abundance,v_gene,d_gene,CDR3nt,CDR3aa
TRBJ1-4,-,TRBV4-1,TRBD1,TGCGCCAGCAGCCAGGGACAGGATTACGAAAAACTGTTTTTT,CASSQGQDYEKLFF
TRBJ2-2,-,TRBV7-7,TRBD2,TGTGCTAGCAGCCCCCCCCGCGGGGGGGCTGGCACCGGGGAGCTGTTTTTT,CASSPPRGGAGTGELFF
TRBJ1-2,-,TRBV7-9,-,TGTGCCGGCCGGACAGACAGGAGCACCGGAGGCTACACCTTC,CAGRTDRSTGGYTF
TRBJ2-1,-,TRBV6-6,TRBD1,TGTGCCAGCAGTTCGGGACAGGCGAGGCAGTTCTTC,CASSSGQARQFF
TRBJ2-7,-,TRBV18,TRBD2,TGTGCCAGCTCACCACCGCTCACTAGCGGGGGCCCCGGAGGCGAGCAGTACTTC,CASSPPLTSGGPGGEQYF
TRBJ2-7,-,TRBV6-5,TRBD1,TGTGCCAGCAGGGAGGACAGGGCTTCCTACGAGCAGTACTTC,CASREDRASYEQYF
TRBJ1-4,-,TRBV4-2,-,TGTGCCAGCAGCCAAGAGTGGGCCCCTGACGAAGAAAAACTGTTTTTT,CASSQEWAPDEEKLFF
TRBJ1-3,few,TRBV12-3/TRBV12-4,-,TGTGCCGGCAACAGAAACCAAGGAAACACCATATATTTT,CAGNRNQGNTIYF
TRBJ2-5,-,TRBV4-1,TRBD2,TGCGCCAGCAGCCAACGTACTAGCGGGGGTGGTACCCAGTACTTC,CASSQRTSGGGTQYF
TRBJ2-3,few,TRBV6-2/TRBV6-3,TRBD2,TGTGCCAGCAGTTATCCCTCGGGACTAGCGGGAGGATTCGCAGATACGCAGTATTTT,CASSYPSGLAGGFADTQYF
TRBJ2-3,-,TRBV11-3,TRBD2,TGTGCCAGCAGCCTACTAGCGGGGGTCACGCCAGATACGCAGTATTTT,CASSLLAGVTPDTQYF
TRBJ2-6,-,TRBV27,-,TGTGCCAGCAGTTGGACTCGATACCCCTCTGGGGCCAACGTCCTGACTTTC,CASSWTRYPSGANVLTF
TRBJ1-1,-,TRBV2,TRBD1,TGTGCCAGCACTAATTCCGGGACAGCGAACACTGAAGCTTTCTTT,CASTNSGTANTEAFF
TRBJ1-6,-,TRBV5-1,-,TGCGCCAGCAGCTTGGCCACAGGGCAAAACTCCTATAATTCACCCCTCCACTTT,CASSLATGQNSYNSPLHF
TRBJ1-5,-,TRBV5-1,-,TGCGCCAGCAGCTTGGGAGGGGGTGTACAGCCCCAGCATTTT,CASSLGGGVQPQHF
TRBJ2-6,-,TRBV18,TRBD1,TGTGCCAGCTCACCTATGGGACAGGGCAGCTCTGGGGCCAACGTCCTGACTTTC,CASSPMGQGSSGANVLTF
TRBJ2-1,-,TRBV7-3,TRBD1,TGTGCCAGCAGCCCGACAGGGGATTCGTACAATGAGCAGTTCTTC,CASSPTGDSYNEQFF
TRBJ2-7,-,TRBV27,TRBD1,TGTGCCAGCAGTAGAAGGACAGGGGAAGACGAGCAGTACTTC,CASSRRTGEDEQYF
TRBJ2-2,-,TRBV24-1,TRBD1,TGTGCCACCAGTGACACCGGGACAGGAAACACCGGGGAGCTGTTTTTT,CATSDTGTGNTGELFF
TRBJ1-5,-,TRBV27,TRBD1,TGTGCCAGCAGTTTAAGACAGGGCGATCAGCCCCAGCATTTT,CASSLRQGDQPQHF
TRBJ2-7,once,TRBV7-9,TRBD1,TGTGCCAGCAGCTACTCCGGGACAGGGGGCTTCGAGCAGTACTTC,CASSYSGTGGFEQYF
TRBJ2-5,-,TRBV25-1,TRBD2,TGTGCCAGCAGTGAGGCCAGGGCTAGCGGACAAGAGACCCAGTACTTC,CASSEARASGQETQYF
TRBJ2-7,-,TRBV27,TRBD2,TGTGCCAGCAGTCCTATAGCGGGAGGGACCTACGAGCAGTACTTC,CASSPIAGGTYEQYF
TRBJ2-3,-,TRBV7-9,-,TGTGCCAGCAGCTTAGGAGGCAGCGCAGGCACAGATACGCAGTATTTT,CASSLGGSAGTDTQYF
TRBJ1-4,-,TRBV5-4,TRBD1,TGTGCCAGCAGCCACGGGACAGGCTTGGAAAAACTGTTTTTT,CASSHGTGLEKLFF
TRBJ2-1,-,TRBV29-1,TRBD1,TGCAGCGCGCTGCCCCAAGGACAGGCGTCCTACAATGAGCAGTTCTTC,CSALPQGQASYNEQFF
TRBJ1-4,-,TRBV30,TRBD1,TGTGCCTGGAGTGTACACTCCGGGGGCAGGGGGCTTGAAAAACTGTTTTTT,CAWSVHSGGRGLEKLFF
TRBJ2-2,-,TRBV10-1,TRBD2,TGCGCCAGCAGTGATGGGACTAGCGGGTTCGGGGAGCTGTTTTTT,CASSDGTSGFGELFF
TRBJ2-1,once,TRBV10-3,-,TGTGCCATCAGTGATTACGCGGACAGCCAGCAGTTCTTC,CAISDYADSQQFF
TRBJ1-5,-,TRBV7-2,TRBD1,TGTGCCAGCAGCTTGGCAGGACAGGAGAGGATCAATCAGCCCCAGCATTTT,CASSLAGQERINQPQHF
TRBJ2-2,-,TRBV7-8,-,TGTGCCAGCAGCTTGAGTATGGGGGGCACCGGGGAGCTGTTTTTT,CASSLSMGGTGELFF
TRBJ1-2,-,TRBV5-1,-,TGCGCCAGCAGCTTGGATGGGACATCATCGTATGGCTACACCTTC,CASSLDGTSSYGYTF
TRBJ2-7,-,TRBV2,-,TGTGCCAGCAGCCTTCGAGGATCAGCCTACGAGCAGTACTTC,CASSLRGSAYEQYF
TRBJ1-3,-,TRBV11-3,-,TGTGCCAGCAGCTTAGGTTACGGGTCTGGAAACACCATATATTTT,CASSLGYGSGNTIYF
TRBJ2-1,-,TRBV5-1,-,TGCGCCAGCAGCCTAAGCGGACCGAGTGGCTACAATGAGCAGTTCTTC,CASSLSGPSGYNEQFF
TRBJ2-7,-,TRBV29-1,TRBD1,TGCAGCGTTGTGGCGGACAGGGGGTCATACGAGCAGTACTTC,CSVVADRGSYEQYF
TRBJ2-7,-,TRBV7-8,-,TGTGCCAGCAGCTCCCGGCGACTTGCATCCTACGAGCAGTACTTC,CASSSRRLASYEQYF
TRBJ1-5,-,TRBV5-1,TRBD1,TGCGCCAGCAGCTTAGACAGGGGAAAACAGCCCCAGCATTTT,CASSLDRGKQPQHF
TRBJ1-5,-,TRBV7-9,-,TGTGCCAGCAGCTGGGGACATCCCGAGGATCAGCCCCAGCATTTT,CASSWGHPEDQPQHF
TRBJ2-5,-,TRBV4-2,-,TGTGCCAGCAGCCAAGATAGGCTGACCGAGGCGGAGACCCAGTACTTC,CASSQDRLTEAETQYF
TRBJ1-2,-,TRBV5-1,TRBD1,TGCGCCAGCAGACCAGGGGGCTGGGACTATGGCTACACCTTC,CASRPGGWDYGYTF
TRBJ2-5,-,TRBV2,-,TGTGCCAGCACGCAGAAACAAGAGACCCAGTACTTC,CASTQKQETQYF
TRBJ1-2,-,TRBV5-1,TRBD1,TGCGCCAGCAGCTTGGAGGGAGGTAGCAGGGGGTTCTATGGCTACACCTTC,CASSLEGGSRGFYGYTF
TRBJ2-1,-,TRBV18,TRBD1,TGTGCCAGCTCACCTCCCGGGACAGGGGAACGCAATGAGCAGTTCTTC,CASSPPGTGERNEQFF
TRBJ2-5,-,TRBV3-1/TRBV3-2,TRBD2,TGTGCCAGCAGCCAAGAAGTACTAGCGGGAGTGGGAGAGACCCAGTACTTC,CASSQEVLAGVGETQYF
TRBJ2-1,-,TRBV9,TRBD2,TGTGCCAGCAGCGTGGGACTAGTACGTGTCAATGAGCAGTTCTTC,CASSVGLVRVNEQFF
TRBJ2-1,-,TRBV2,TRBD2,TGTGCCAGCACCATAGCGGGGAGCTCCTACAATGAGCAGTTCTTC,CASTIAGSSYNEQFF
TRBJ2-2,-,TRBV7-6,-,TGTGCCAGCAGCTTAGCGGGGGGGCAAACCGGGGAGCTGTTTTTT,CASSLAGGQTGELFF
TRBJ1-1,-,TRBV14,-,TGTGCCAGCAGCCAGACTCGACAGGTAGAAGCTTTCTTT,CASSQTRQVEAFF
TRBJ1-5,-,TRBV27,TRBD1,TGTGCCAGCAGGACAGGGTCCAATCAGCCCCAGCATTTT,CASRTGSNQPQHF
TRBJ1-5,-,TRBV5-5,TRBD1,TGTGCCAGCAGCCAACCGGGACAGGGGAAACAGCCCCAGCATTTT,CASSQPGQGKQPQHF